These 22 T cell receptor beta chains were sequenced from one sample in a study of OX40 agonist ivuxolimab in advanced cancers. The library was made by the immunoSEQ multiplex PCR assay. This immuneACCESS table, as held by TCRdb, lists in-frame sequences with V and J called but not all clones. Of the missing ones, under half trace to an unresolved V gene in checked studies; the others have no known cause. Recorded for this sample are some 42,000 clones; 82% of them occurred a single time. The ten largest make up roughly 24% of the sample. The sequencing used CD4+ or CD8+ T cells sorted from blood, collected in a trial of the OX40 agonist ivuxolimab. These receptors were collected from an adult with an advanced solid tumor such as melanoma, head and neck, liver or kidney cancer.

The rearrangement uses TRBV7-6 and TRBJ2-1; D unresolved. This CDR3 region has 12 residues. The V end was cut by 2 bases, the J end by 9 bases, with 8 bases between. Germline loops: CDR1 SGHVS, CDR2 FNYEAQ. CDR3 bases: TGTGCCAGCAGCTTATCGTTGGGTGAGCAGTTCTTC. This encodes CASSLSLGEQFF.

The V and J genes are TRBV10-3 and TRBJ1-2; 8 bases are shared with TRBD1. The germline gives CDR1 ENHRY, CDR2 SYGVKD. The CDR3 runs to 14 residues. V trimming: 2 bases; J trimming: 4 bases; junction bases outside the gene matches: 3. The CDR3 DNA reads TGTGCCATCAGTGAGACAGGGGGAAGCTATGGCTACACCTTC. Encoded protein: CAISETGGSYGYTF.

This chain connects TRBV6-5 to TRBJ2-2; 9 nucleotides match TRBD2. V shed 6 bases and J 1 base; nucleotides not matched to a gene: 3. Germline assignment: CDR1 MNHEY and CDR2 SVGAGI. The CDR3 extends over 15 amino acids. The CDR3 loop reads CASRVAGVNTGELFF. The CDR3 DNA reads as TGTGCCAGCAGGGTAGCGGGAGTGAACACCGGGGAGCTGTTTTTT.

The chain is built from TRBV28 and TRBJ2-7; D unclear. V gave up 2 bases and J gave up 4 bases, with 18 bases separating them. Germline values: CDR1 MDHEN, CDR2 SYDVKM. The CDR3 is 16 amino acids. CDR3 protein: CASSLAVSPGVYEQYF. The CDR3 DNA sequence: TGTGCCAGCAGTTTAGCGGTCTCCCCCGGAGTTTACGAGCAGTACTTC.

The chain is built from TRBV28 and TRBJ1-1; weak D call: TRBD1 (5 bases). In germline, CDR1 is MDHEN, CDR2 SYDVKM. There are 14 residues in the CDR3. V was clipped by 7 bases and J by 1 base, with 13 bases between them. CDR3 in DNA: TGTGCCAGCACCCAGGGTAACAAGAACACTGAAGCTTTCTTT. Translating gives CASTQGNKNTEAFF.

This clone was counted between two and nine times. The chain employs TRBV9 and TRBJ1-1; 7 bases match TRBD1. Germline lookup yields CDR1 SGDLS and CDR2 YYNGEE. J gave up 4 bases and V 0 bases, and 12 bases lay outside the gene matches. The CDR3 length is 17 residues. CDR3 DNA: TGTGCCAGCAGCGTAGCCCCTCACACAGGGGCAAGCACTGAAGCTTTCTTT. Translation gives CASSVAPHTGASTEAFF.

With respect to this clone: Other nucleotide sequences from this sample produce the same CDR3. The chain recombines TRBV9 with TRBJ2-1; D is uncertain. Germline assignment: CDR1 SGDLS and CDR2 YYNGEE. This CDR3 has 15 amino acids. V shed 0 bases and J shed 2 bases, with 9 bases lying between them. CDR3 sequence: CASSVERWAYNEQFF. DNA of the CDR3: TGTGCCAGCAGCGTAGAAAGGTGGGCCTACAATGAGCAGTTCTTC.

This clone has more than one count but fewer than ten. The chain joins TRBV4-1 to TRBJ2-1; a possible D gene is TRBD1 (5 bases). V was clipped by 4 bases and J by 0 bases, with 10 bases between them. The length of the CDR3 is 15 residues. The germline gives CDR1 MGHRA, CDR2 YSYEKL. The CDR3 loop is CASSLTASSYNEQFF. CDR3 nucleotide sequence: TGCGCCAGCAGCCTGACAGCCAGCTCCTACAATGAGCAGTTCTTC.

J is TRBJ1-5 and V is TRBV27; D gene unclear. In germline, CDR1 is MNHEY, CDR2 SMNVEV (reference sequence). The germline V and J ends were trimmed by 6 bases and 6 bases, with 12 bases remaining between them. This CDR3 has 13 residues. CDR3 in DNA: TGTGCCAGCAGCCATCGGTTGTTTCAGCCCCAGCATTTT. This encodes CASSHRLFQPQHF.

This clone has a handful of counts. The V and J genes are TRBV5-1 and TRBJ1-2; D is ambiguous. CDR1 and CDR2 from the germline V gene are SGHRS and YFSETQ. Trimming stripped 0 bases from V and 4 bases from J, with 7 bases between. The CDR3 runs to 13 residues. This CDR3 is CASSLDSSYGYTF. The DNA for the CDR3 is TGCGCCAGCAGCTTGGACAGCTCCTATGGCTACACCTTC.

The gene calls are TRBV7-2 and TRBJ2-7, with D possibly TRBD1 on 5 matching bases. V dropped 5 bases and J dropped 0 bases, with 8 bases sitting between them. The CDR3 covers 13 residues. Looked up from germline, CDR1 is SGHTA and CDR2 is FQGNSA. This CDR3 reads CASSQGPSYEQYF. The CDR3 nucleotides are TGTGCCAGCAGCCAGGGCCCCTCCTACGAGCAGTACTTC.

The V and J genes are TRBV9 and TRBJ1-4, with D tentatively TRBD1 (5 bases). The V end was cut by 0 bases, the J end by 12 bases, with 9 bases between. Germline assignment: CDR1 SGDLS and CDR2 YYNGEE. The CDR3 contains 12 residues. The CDR3 DNA follows: TGTGCCAGCAGCGTAGGAGGAGGGGAACTGTTTTTT. Its protein is CASSVGGGELFF.

The chain is built from TRBV5-1 and TRBJ1-6; the D is unclear. The ends were cut back, 0 bases at V and 5 bases at J, with 9 bases in the middle. Germline assignment: CDR1 SGHRS and CDR2 YFSETQ. This CDR3 is built from 15 residues. In DNA form, the CDR3 reads TGCGCCAGCAGCTTGGATACAGCCGATAATTCACCCCTCCACTTT. Residues: CASSLDTADNSPLHF. The complete variable domain, with remaining parts taken from reference TRBV5-1 and TRBJ1-6, reads KAGVTQTPRYLIKTRGQQVTLSCSPISGHRSVSWYQQTPGQGLQFLFEYFSETQRNKGNFPGRFSGRQFSNSRSEMNVSTLELGDSALYLCASSLDTADNSPLHFGNGTRLTVT.

The rearrangement links TRBV4-3 to TRBJ1-2; possible D gene TRBD1, 6 bases. CDR1 LGHNA and CDR2 YSLEER come from the germline V gene. The CDR3 spans 15 residues. V shed 0 bases and J shed 7 bases, with 15 bases lying between them. The CDR3 loop reads CASSQERGSVGGYTF. The CDR3, as DNA: TGCGCCAGCAGCCAAGAAAGGGGGTCTGTCGGTGGCTACACCTTC.

The CDR3 DNA is TGTGCCAGCAGTTACTCGTCCATGGATCAGCCCCAGCATTTT. It specifies CASSYSSMDQPQHF. The rearrangement links TRBV6-5 to TRBJ1-5; the D is unclear. V lost 0 bases and J 5 bases, leaving 8 bases between the germline ends. The CDR3 is 14 residues long. CDR1 is MNHEY and CDR2 is SVGAGI in the germline V gene.

This rearrangement joins TRBV9 to TRBJ1-2; D gene uncertain. The V gene lost 2 bases and the J gene lost 8 bases, with 7 bases spanning the gap. Germline V gene lookup returns CDR1 SGDLS and CDR2 YYNGEE. The CDR3 consists of 11 residues. The CDR3 nucleotides are TGTGCCAGCAGCGTCGACGGGGGCTACACCTTC. It yields the protein CASSVDGGYTF. Filled out from reference TRBV9 and TRBJ1-2, the complete variable domain reads DSGVTQTPKHLITATGQRVTLRCSPRSGDLSVYWYQQSLDQGLQFLIQYYNGEERAKGNILERFSAQQFPDLHSELNLSSLELGDSALYFCASSVDGGYTFGSGTRLTVV.

The V call is TRBV13, the J call TRBJ2-3, with 10 positions matching TRBD1. CDR3 length: 17 residues. Germline CDR1 is PRHDT and CDR2 is FYEKMQ (reference sequence). J lost 0 bases, V lost 5 bases, and 8 bases had no gene match. The CDR3 DNA sequence: TGTGCCAGCAGCCAGGACAGGGGGTTTACTAGCACAGATACGCAGTATTTT. Translating gives CASSQDRGFTSTDTQYF. The complete variable domain, with remaining parts taken from reference TRBV13 and TRBJ2-3, reads AAGVIQSPRHLIKEKRETATLKCYPIPRHDTVYWYQQGPGQDPQFLISFYEKMQSDKGSIPDRFSAQQFSDYHSELNMSSLELGDSALYFCASSQDRGFTSTDTQYFGPGTRLTVL.

In this sample, this clone turned up once. The rearrangement uses TRBV19 and TRBJ2-5; 7 bases match TRBD2. V was pared by 3 bases and J by 1 base, with 8 bases of the junction left unmatched. Germline assignment: CDR1 LNHDA and CDR2 SQIVND (reference sequence). This CDR3 is built from 16 residues. The CDR3 bases are TGTGCCAGTAGTATGGGAGGGGACGGACCCCAAGAGACCCAGTACTTC. Its protein is CASSMGGDGPQETQYF. The entire variable domain, with the rest obtained from reference TRBV19 and TRBJ2-5, is as follows: DGGITQSPKYLFRKEGQNVTLSCEQNLNHDAMYWYRQDPGQGLRLIYYSQIVNDFQKGDIAEGYSVSREKKESFPLTVTSAQKNPTAFYLCASSMGGDGPQETQYFGPGTRLLVL.

The chain couples TRBV4-1 to TRBJ2-3; 11 bases are shared with TRBD2. Trimming removed 4 bases from V and 3 bases from J; junction bases left unmatched: 6. This CDR3 has 16 residues. Germline V CDR1 and CDR2: MGHRA, YSYEKL. The CDR3 sequence: CASSLSRTSGTDTQYF. DNA of the CDR3: TGCGCCAGCAGCCTAAGCCGGACTAGCGGGACAGATACGCAGTATTTT.

The chain is built from TRBV27 and TRBJ2-7; the match to TRBD1 covers 10 bases. The J segment lost 4 bases and the V segment lost 5 bases, leaving 5 bases of the junction unmatched. The CDR3 has 14 residues. Germline V gene data show CDR1 as MNHEY and CDR2 as SMNVEV (reference sequence). The CDR3, as DNA: TGTGCCAGCAGTGCGGGACAGGGGTTGTACGAGCAGTACTTC. Protein: CASSAGQGLYEQYF.

V usage is TRBV7-9 and J usage is TRBJ2-1; D may be TRBD1 (6 bases). The CDR3 sequence is 12 residues long. From germline, CDR1 is SEHNR and CDR2 FQNEAQ (reference sequence). Trimming took off 5 bases at V and 7 bases at J, with 9 bases between the two ends. This chain's CDR3 is CASSPQGNEQFF. CDR3 coding DNA: TGTGCCAGCAGCCCCCAGGGGAATGAGCAGTTCTTC.

This clone was seen only once. This sequence joins TRBV18 and TRBJ2-7, with 10 bases aligning to TRBD1. The germline gives CDR1 KGHSH, CDR2 LQKENI. CDR3 length equals 15 residues. V dropped 4 bases and J dropped 3; count of bases not matched to a gene: 6. The CDR3 DNA reads as TGTGCCAGCTCACTCGGACAGGGGGTGATCTACGAGCAGTACTTC. Translation gives CASSLGQGVIYEQYF. Based on the CDR3 plus reference TRBV18 and TRBJ2-7, the full variable domain is NAGVMQNPRHLVRRRGQEARLRCSPMKGHSHVYWYRQLPEEGLKFMVYLQKENIIDESGMPKERFSAEFPKEGPSILRIQQVVRGDSAAYFCASSLGQGVIYEQYFGPGTRLTVT.